The clone carrying this TCR beta chain was detected a few times. One entry per CDR3 protein results from TCRdb running MiXCR on the 5' RACE reads. The sample shows roughly 350,000 distinct CDR3 sequences, more than 20% of them seen only once. The sample is drawn from a study of T-cell memory formation after mild COVID-19. Germline loops: CDR1 GTSNPN, CDR2 SVGIG (reference sequence). V was pared by 5 bases and J by 4 bases, with 8 bases between. The CDR3 has 12 amino acids. Source material: PBMCs or a T cell subset sorted from them (not recorded which). The chain links TRBV30 to TRBJ2-2; TRBD1 or TRBD2 may be the D gene (5 bases each). The clonotype comes from an adult woman who had mild COVID-19 (a few samples of this study predate the infection). Cell type and time point are not known. The CDR3 region is CAWGGFTGELFF. The CDR3 nucleotides read TGTGCCTGGGGGGGTTTCACCGGGGAGCTGTTTTTT.